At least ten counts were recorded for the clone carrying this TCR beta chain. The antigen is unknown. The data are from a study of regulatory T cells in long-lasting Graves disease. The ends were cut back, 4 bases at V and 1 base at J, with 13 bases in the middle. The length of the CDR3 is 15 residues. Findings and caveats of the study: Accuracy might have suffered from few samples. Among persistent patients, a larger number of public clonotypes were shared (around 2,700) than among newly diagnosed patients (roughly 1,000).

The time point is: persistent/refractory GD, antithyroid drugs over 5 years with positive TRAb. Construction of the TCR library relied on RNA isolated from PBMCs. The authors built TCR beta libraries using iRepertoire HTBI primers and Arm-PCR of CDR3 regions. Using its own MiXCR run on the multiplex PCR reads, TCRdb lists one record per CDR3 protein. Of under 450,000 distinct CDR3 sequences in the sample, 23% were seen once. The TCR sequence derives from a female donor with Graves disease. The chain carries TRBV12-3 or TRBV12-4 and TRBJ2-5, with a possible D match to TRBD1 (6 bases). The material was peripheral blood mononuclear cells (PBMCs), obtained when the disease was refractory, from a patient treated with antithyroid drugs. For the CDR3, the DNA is TGTGCCAGCAGTTCGCCGTGGACAGCCCAAGAGACCCAGTACTTC. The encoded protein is CASSSPWTAQETQYF.